The rows below give T cell receptor beta chains drawn from one sample of a study of technical replicates of blood from a handful of donors. Only in-frame clones appear in the TCRdb table, and some are missing; sequencing was by immunoSEQ multiplex PCR. Here the sample spans about 100,000 clones, almost 96% being singletons. Input material: T cells isolated from PBMCs. The receptors were sampled from a human donor in good health. The CDR3 runs from the conserved cysteine through the conserved F or W. Each record gives: D gene, clone size, J gene, V gene, CDR3 protein, CDR3 DNA. A D gene is named only where the DNA matches it firmly. The size field is filled for only some rows; it gives once, few, many or a size class.

- | - | TRBJ1-2 | TRBV5-4 | CASTPAGNYGYTF | TGTGCCAGCACCCCCGCGGGGAACTATGGCTACACCTTC
- | - | TRBJ2-3 | TRBV6-6 | CASSYSREDTQYF | TGCGCCAGCAGTTACTCGAGAGAAGATACGCAGTATTTT
- | - | TRBJ2-5 | TRBV11-2 | CASSPSRGQETQYF | TGTGCCAGCAGCCCATCCAGGGGCCAAGAGACCCAGTACTTC
TRBD1 | - | TRBJ1-4 | TRBV10-3 | CAISVSTGTTNEKLFF | TGTGCCATCAGTGTCTCGACAGGGACAACTAATGAAAAACTGTTTTTT
- | - | TRBJ1-1 | TRBV18 | CASSPRGANTEAFF | TGTGCCAGCTCACCCCGCGGGGCGAACACTGAAGCTTTCTTT
TRBD1 | - | TRBJ2-2 | TRBV10-3 | CAISSTGQGRGGELFF | TGTGCCATCAGTTCAACGGGACAGGGAAGGGGCGGGGAGCTGTTTTTT
- | - | TRBJ1-5 | TRBV27 | CASSFAGAGNQPQHF | TGTGCCAGCAGTTTCGCAGGGGCGGGCAATCAGCCCCAGCATTTT
TRBD1 | - | TRBJ1-2 | TRBV6-6 | CASSPTGAKPNYGYTF | TGTGCCAGCAGCCCGACAGGGGCGAAACCTAACTATGGCTACACCTTC
- | - | TRBJ2-2 | TRBV7-8 | CASSPTVIANTGELFF | TGTGCCAGCAGCCCAACAGTTATAGCGAACACCGGGGAGCTGTTTTTT
TRBD2 | - | TRBJ2-5 | TRBV2 | CASSEQPGGIGSGTQYF | TGTGCCAGCAGTGAGCAACCGGGAGGGATCGGTTCAGGGACCCAGTACTTC
TRBD2 | - | TRBJ2-3 | TRBV15 | CATSRVPPGLAGGANTDTQYF | TGTGCCACCAGCAGAGTGCCCCCCGGGCTAGCGGGGGGCGCAAACACAGATACGCAGTATTTT
TRBD1 | once | TRBJ1-5 | TRBV19 | CASSFETGRIGNQPQHF | TGTGCCAGTAGTTTCGAGACAGGGCGGATCGGCAATCAGCCCCAGCATTTT
- | - | TRBJ1-4 | TRBV4-1 | CASSQAASNEKLFF | TGCGCCAGCAGCCAAGCTGCGAGTAATGAAAAACTGTTTTTT